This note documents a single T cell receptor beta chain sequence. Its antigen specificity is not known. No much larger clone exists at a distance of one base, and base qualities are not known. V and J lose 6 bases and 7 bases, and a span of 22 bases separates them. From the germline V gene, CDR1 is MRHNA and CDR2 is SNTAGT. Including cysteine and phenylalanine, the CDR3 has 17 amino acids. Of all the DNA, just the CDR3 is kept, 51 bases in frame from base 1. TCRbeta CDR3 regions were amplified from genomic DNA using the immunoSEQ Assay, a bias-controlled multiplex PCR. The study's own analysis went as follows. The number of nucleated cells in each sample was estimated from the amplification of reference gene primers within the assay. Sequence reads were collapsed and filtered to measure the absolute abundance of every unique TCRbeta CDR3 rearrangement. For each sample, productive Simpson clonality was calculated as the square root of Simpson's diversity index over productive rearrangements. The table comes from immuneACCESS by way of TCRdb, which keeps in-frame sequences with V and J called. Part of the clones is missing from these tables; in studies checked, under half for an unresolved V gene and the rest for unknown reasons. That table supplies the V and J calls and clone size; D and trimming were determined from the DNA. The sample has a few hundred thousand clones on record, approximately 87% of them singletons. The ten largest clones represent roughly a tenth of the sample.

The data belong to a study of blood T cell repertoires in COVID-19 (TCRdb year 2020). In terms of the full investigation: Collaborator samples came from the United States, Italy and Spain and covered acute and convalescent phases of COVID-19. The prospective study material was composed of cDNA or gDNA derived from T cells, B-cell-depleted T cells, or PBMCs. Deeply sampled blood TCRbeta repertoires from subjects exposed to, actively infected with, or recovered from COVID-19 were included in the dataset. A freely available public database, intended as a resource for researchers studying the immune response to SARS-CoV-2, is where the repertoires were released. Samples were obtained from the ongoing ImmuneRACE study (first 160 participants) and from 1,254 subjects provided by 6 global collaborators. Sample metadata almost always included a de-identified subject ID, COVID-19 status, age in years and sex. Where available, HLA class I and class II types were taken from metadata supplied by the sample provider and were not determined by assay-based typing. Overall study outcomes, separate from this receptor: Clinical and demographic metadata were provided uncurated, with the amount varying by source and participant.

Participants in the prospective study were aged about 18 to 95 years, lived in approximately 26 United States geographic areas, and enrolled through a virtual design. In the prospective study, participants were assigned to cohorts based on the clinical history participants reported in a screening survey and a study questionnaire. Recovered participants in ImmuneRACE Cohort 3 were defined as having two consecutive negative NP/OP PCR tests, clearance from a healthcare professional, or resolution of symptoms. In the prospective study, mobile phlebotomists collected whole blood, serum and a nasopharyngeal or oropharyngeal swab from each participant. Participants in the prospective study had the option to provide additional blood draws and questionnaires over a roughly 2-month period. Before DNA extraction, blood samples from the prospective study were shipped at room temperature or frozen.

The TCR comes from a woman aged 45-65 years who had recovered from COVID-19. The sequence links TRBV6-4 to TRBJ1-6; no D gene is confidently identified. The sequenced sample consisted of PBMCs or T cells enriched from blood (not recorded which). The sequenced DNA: TGTGCCAGCAGGACGGCGGTTGAGTTAAGGAGAAATTCACCCCTCCACTTT. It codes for CASRTAVELRRNSPLHF.